Following are 8 T cell receptor beta chains from one sample sequenced in a study of CXCR3-negative and CXCR3-positive naive CD8 T cells. UMI-tagged TRB cDNA libraries were built via 5' RACE. Reanalyzing the 5' RACE reads, TCRdb keeps one entry per CDR3 protein, without DNA. The sample holds 50,000 to 65,000 distinct CDR3 sequences. Regarding the study as a whole: Relative to CXCR3-negative naive cells, CXCR3-positive naive cells had more hydrophobic TRB CDR3s.

These receptors have no identified antigens. Material for sequencing was naive CXCR3+ CD8+ T cells from blood. The subset was: CD45RO-CCR7+CD27+CD95- naive CD8+ T cells expressing CXCR3 (TNR3+). The receptors were gathered from a human donor in good health. Some clones in this sample may be carry-over from other donors' samples.

The chain uses TRBV28 and TRBJ1-1; the D call of TRBD1 rests on TCRdb alone, since no DNA is present to check it. CDR1 and CDR2 (germline): MDHEN, SYDVKM. The CDR3 runs to 14 residues. CDR3 sequence reads: CASSPGQEHTEAFF.

The genes are TRBV6-2 or TRBV6-3 and TRBJ2-7; the TCRdb call, TRBD2, lacks DNA for checking. Germline loops: CDR1 MNHEY, CDR2 SVGEGT. The length of the CDR3 is 13 residues. CDR3 residues: CASSSTSGYEQYF.

The chain employs TRBV6-5 and TRBJ2-1. Germline CDR1 MNHEY, CDR2 SVGAGI. The CDR3 has 14 amino acids. The chain's CDR3 is CASSYGPVYNEQFF.

The chain combines TRBV12-5 with TRBJ1-1. The CDR3 runs 13 residues. Germline V CDR1 and CDR2: LGHNT, FRNRAP. The chain's CDR3 is CASGLVRDGGAFF.

V and J are TRBV20-1 and TRBJ1-2; the D call of TRBD1 rests on TCRdb alone, since no DNA is present to check it. From germline, CDR1 is DFQATT and CDR2 SNEGSKA (reference sequence). The CDR3 runs to 16 residues. CDR3 sequence: CSARAATPTDPYGYTF.

The rearrangement links TRBV6-2 or TRBV6-3 to TRBJ2-7; the D call of TRBD2 rests on TCRdb alone, since no DNA is present to check it. The CDR3 has 16 residues. CDR1 is MNHEY and CDR2 is SVGEGT in the germline V gene. This CDR3 is CASSYSTSGGSYEQYF.

This chain uses TRBV7-9 with TRBJ2-7. This CDR3 spans 11 amino acids. Germline V lookup: CDR1 SEHNR, CDR2 FQNEAQ (reference sequence). The CDR3 loop reads CASSSTSEQYF.

The rearrangement uses TRBV7-6 and TRBJ2-1; TCRdb gives TRBD2 as the D gene, but with no DNA this cannot be confirmed. Germline V gene lookup returns CDR1 SGHVS and CDR2 FNYEAQ. This CDR3 has 20 residues. The CDR3 protein is CASSSGPGLAGVSPYNEQFF.